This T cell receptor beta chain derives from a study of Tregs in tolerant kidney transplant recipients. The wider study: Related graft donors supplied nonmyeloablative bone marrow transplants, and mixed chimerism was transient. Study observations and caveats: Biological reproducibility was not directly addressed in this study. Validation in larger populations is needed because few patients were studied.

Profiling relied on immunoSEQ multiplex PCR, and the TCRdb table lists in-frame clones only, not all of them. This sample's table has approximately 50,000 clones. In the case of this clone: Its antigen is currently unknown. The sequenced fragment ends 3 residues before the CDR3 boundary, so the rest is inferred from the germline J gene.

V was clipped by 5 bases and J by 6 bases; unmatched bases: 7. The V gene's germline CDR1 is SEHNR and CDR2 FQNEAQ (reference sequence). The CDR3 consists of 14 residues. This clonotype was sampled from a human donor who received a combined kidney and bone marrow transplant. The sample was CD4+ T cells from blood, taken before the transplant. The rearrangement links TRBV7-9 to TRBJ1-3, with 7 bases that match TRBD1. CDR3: CASSQGTALNTIYF. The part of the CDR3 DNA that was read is TGTGCCAGCAGCCAAGGGACAGCATTAAACACC.